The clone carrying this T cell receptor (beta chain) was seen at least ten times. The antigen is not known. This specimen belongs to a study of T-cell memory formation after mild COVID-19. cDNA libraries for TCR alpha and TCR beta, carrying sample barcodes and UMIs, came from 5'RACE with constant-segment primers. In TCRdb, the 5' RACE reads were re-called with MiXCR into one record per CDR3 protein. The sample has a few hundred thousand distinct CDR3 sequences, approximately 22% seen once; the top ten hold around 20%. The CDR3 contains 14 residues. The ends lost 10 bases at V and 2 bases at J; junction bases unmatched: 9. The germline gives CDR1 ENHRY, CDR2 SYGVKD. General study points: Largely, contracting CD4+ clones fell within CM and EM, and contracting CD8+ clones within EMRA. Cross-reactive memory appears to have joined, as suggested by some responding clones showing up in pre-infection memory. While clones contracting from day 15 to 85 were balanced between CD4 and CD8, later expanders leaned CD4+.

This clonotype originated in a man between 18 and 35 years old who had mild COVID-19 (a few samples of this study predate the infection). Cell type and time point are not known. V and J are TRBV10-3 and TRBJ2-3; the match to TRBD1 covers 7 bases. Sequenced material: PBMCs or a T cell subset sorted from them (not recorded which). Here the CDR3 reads CATTGDTDTDTQYF. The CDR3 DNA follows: TGTGCCACCACAGGGGATACAGACACAGATACGCAGTATTTT.